Listed below are T cell receptor beta chains from one sample, sequenced in a study of T-cell memory formation after mild COVID-19. TCRdb redid the calling of the 5' RACE reads with MiXCR, one entry per CDR3 protein. The sample lists roughly 150,000 distinct CDR3 sequences, around 13% seen once, with less than 15% in the top ten. Sequenced input: PBMCs or a T cell subset sorted from them (not recorded which). The receptors originated from an adult woman who had mild COVID-19 (a few samples of this study predate the infection). Cell type and time point are not known. CDR3s include the opening cysteine and the closing phenylalanine or tryptophan. Each record gives: J gene, V gene, CDR3 protein.

J gene: TRBJ2-3
V gene: TRBV11-3
CDR3 protein: CASSRDQGSDTQYF

J gene: TRBJ2-1
V gene: TRBV3-1
CDR3 protein: CASSHRGAGGPVDNEQFF

J gene: TRBJ2-7
V gene: TRBV5-5
CDR3 protein: CASRWGGTLTDYEQYF

J gene: TRBJ2-7
V gene: TRBV7-2
CDR3 protein: CASSSHYEQYF

J gene: TRBJ2-7
V gene: TRBV28
CDR3 protein: CASRTGQLMESSYEQYF

J gene: TRBJ2-2
V gene: TRBV14
CDR3 protein: CASSQYAGTTNTGELFF

J gene: TRBJ2-7
V gene: TRBV12-3/TRBV12-4
CDR3 protein: CASSLGLRQQYF

J gene: TRBJ2-7
V gene: TRBV6-2/TRBV6-3
CDR3 protein: CASSRSGSTYEQYF

J gene: TRBJ1-5
V gene: TRBV20-1
CDR3 protein: CSARVRWGFTNQPQHF

J gene: TRBJ2-1
V gene: TRBV7-8
CDR3 protein: CASSSQRPGLAGDNEQFF

J gene: TRBJ1-2
V gene: TRBV9
CDR3 protein: CASSASQNRNSNYGYTF

J gene: TRBJ1-5
V gene: TRBV4-1
CDR3 protein: CASSQDQFRGGRSNQPQHF

J gene: TRBJ2-3
V gene: TRBV2
CDR3 protein: CASSKTGTSGSSDTQYF

J gene: TRBJ2-7
V gene: TRBV30
CDR3 protein: CAWSVLGIEDEQYF

J gene: TRBJ2-2
V gene: TRBV3-1
CDR3 protein: CASSQRIGTGATGELFF

J gene: TRBJ2-1
V gene: TRBV12-3/TRBV12-4
CDR3 protein: CASEGKGEQFF

J gene: TRBJ2-1
V gene: TRBV29-1
CDR3 protein: CSVEGLPLEQFF

J gene: TRBJ1-2
V gene: TRBV7-3
CDR3 protein: CASTHSGFLDGYTF

J gene: TRBJ2-1
V gene: TRBV7-9
CDR3 protein: CASSKLAGMGNEQFF

J gene: TRBJ1-6
V gene: TRBV27
CDR3 protein: CASSLSEQLYNSPLHF

J gene: TRBJ1-4
V gene: TRBV7-9
CDR3 protein: CASSLDPGLPTNEKLFF

J gene: TRBJ2-5
V gene: TRBV5-1
CDR3 protein: CASSLGVSTQETQYF

J gene: TRBJ2-7
V gene: TRBV3-1
CDR3 protein: CASSQRGGEQYF

J gene: TRBJ2-3
V gene: TRBV29-1
CDR3 protein: CSVGMSGGPSDTQYF

J gene: TRBJ1-2
V gene: TRBV6-5
CDR3 protein: CASSSGTGGDFGYTF

J gene: TRBJ1-5
V gene: TRBV2
CDR3 protein: CASSPATFSNRPQHF

J gene: TRBJ2-1
V gene: TRBV6-5
CDR3 protein: CASSYSLAHSYNEQFF

J gene: TRBJ2-7
V gene: TRBV6-5
CDR3 protein: CASSYGGSGEQYF

J gene: TRBJ2-3
V gene: TRBV27
CDR3 protein: CASSLWGTSGGFLSSTDTQYF

J gene: TRBJ2-3
V gene: TRBV12-3/TRBV12-4
CDR3 protein: CASSLTRRDTQYF

J gene: TRBJ2-1
V gene: TRBV9
CDR3 protein: CASSVGPAAFEQFF

J gene: TRBJ2-2
V gene: TRBV12-3/TRBV12-4
CDR3 protein: CASRPGTGELFF

J gene: TRBJ2-1
V gene: TRBV5-1
CDR3 protein: CASSLGLGMKASDSYNEQFF

J gene: TRBJ1-1
V gene: TRBV7-8
CDR3 protein: CASSHRNRGTEAFF

J gene: TRBJ2-7
V gene: TRBV5-1
CDR3 protein: CASSLEGAGGFYEQYF

J gene: TRBJ1-1
V gene: TRBV19
CDR3 protein: CASSIWGRNTEAFF

J gene: TRBJ2-1
V gene: TRBV2
CDR3 protein: CASKRARGNEQFF

J gene: TRBJ2-2
V gene: TRBV11-2
CDR3 protein: CASSLDWILGELFF

J gene: TRBJ2-1
V gene: TRBV6-2/TRBV6-3
CDR3 protein: CASSPGWQGSSYNEQFF

J gene: TRBJ1-1
V gene: TRBV5-1
CDR3 protein: CASSLAGTGKGTEAFF

J gene: TRBJ2-7
V gene: TRBV12-3/TRBV12-4
CDR3 protein: CASSLRAGEAYEQYF